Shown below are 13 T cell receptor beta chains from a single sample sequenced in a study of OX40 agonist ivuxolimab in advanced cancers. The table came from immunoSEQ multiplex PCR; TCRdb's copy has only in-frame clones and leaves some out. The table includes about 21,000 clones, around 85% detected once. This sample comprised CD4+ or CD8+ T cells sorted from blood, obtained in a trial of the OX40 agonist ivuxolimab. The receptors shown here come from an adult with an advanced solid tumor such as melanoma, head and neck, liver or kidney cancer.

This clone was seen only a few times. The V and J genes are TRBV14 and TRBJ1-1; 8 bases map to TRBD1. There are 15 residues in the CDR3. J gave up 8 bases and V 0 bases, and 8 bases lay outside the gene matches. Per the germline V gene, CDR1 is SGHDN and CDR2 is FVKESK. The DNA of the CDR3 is TGTGCCAGCAGCCAAGACAGGGGGCGCGTCAAGGAAGCTTTCTTT. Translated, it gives CASSQDRGRVKEAFF. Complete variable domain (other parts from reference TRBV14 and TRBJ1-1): EAGVTQFPSHSVIEKGQTVTLRCDPISGHDNLYWYRRVMGKEIKFLLHFVKESKQDESGMPNNRFLAERTGGTYSTLKVQPAELEDSGVYFCASSQDRGRVKEAFFGQGTRLTVV.

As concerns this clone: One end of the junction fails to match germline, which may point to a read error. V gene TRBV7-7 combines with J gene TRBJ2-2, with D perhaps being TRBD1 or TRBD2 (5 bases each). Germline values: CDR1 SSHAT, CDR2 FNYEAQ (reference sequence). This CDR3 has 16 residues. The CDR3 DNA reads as TGTGCTAGCAGCCCCGGTGATGGGGCGGGCACCGGGGAGCTGTTTTTT. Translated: CASSPGDGAGTGELFF.

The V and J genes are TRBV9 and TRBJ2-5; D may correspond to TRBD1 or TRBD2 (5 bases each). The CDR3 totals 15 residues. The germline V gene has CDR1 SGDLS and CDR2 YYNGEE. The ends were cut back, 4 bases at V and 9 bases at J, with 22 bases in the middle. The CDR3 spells CASSPTGTVLGAQYF. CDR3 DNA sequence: TGTGCCAGCAGCCCCACCGGGACGGTGCTGGGGGCCCAGTACTTC. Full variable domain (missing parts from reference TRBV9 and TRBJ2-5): DSGVTQTPKHLITATGQRVTLRCSPRSGDLSVYWYQQSLDQGLQFLIQYYNGEERAKGNILERFSAQQFPDLHSELNLSSLELGDSALYFCASSPTGTVLGAQYFGPGTRLLVL.

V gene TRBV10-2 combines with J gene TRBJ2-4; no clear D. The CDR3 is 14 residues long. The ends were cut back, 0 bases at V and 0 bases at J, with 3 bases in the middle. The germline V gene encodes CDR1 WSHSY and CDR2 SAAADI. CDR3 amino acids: CASSESIAKNIQYF. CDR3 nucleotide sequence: TGCGCCAGCAGTGAGTCAATAGCCAAAAACATTCAGTACTTC.

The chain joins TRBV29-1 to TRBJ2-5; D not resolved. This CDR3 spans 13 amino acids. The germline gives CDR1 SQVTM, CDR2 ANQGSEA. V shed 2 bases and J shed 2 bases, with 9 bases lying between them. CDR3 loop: CSVEPPEQETQYF. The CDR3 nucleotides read TGCAGCGTTGAACCCCCAGAGCAAGAGACCCAGTACTTC.

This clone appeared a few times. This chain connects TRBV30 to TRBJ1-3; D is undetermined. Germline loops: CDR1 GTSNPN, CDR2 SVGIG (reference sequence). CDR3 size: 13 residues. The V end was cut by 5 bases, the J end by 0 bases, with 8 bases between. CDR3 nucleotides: TGTGCCTGGTCGCACGACTCTGGAAACACCATATATTTT. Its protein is CAWSHDSGNTIYF.

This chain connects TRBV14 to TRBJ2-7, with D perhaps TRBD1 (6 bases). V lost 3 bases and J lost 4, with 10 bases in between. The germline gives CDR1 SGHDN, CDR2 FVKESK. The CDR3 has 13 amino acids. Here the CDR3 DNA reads TGTGCCAGCAGCCAGGACAGCGCGTACGAGCAGTACTTC. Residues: CASSQDSAYEQYF.

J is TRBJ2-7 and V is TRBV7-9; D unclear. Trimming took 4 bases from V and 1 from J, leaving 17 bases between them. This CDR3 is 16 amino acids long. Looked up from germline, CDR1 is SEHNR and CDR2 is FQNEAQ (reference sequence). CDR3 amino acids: CASSWGGVKESYEQYF. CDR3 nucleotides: TGTGCCAGCAGCTGGGGTGGGGTGAAGGAATCCTACGAGCAGTACTTC.

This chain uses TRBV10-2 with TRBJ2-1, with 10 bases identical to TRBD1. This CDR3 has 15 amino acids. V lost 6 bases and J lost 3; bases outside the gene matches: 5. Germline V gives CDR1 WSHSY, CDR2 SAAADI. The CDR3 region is CASSGTGEGYNEQFF. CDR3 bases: TGCGCCAGCAGCGGGACAGGGGAAGGCTACAATGAGCAGTTCTTC.

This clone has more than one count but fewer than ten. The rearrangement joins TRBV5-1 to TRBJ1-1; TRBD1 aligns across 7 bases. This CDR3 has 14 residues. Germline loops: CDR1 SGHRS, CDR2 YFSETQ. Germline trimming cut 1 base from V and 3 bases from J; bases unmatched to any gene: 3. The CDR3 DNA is TGCGCCAGCAGCTTGAAGGGGGCTTACACTGAAGCTTTCTTT. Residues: CASSLKGAYTEAFF.

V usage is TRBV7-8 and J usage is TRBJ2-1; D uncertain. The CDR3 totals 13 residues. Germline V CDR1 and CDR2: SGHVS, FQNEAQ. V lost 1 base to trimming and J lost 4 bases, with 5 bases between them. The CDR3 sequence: CASSLDSYNEQFF. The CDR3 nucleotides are TGTGCCAGCAGCTTAGACAGTTACAATGAGCAGTTCTTC.

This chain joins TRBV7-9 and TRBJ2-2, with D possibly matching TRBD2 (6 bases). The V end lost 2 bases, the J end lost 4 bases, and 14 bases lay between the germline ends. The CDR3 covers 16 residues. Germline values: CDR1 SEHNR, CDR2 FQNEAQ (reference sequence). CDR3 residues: CASSLFPGVLTGELFF. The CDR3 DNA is TGTGCCAGCAGCTTATTTCCGGGAGTGCTCACCGGGGAGCTGTTTTTT. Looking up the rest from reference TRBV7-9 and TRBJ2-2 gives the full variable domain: DTGVSQNPRHKITKRGQNVTFRCDPISEHNRLYWYRQTLGQGPEFLTYFQNEAQLEKSRLLSDRFSAERPKGSFSTLEIQRTEQGDSAMYLCASSLFPGVLTGELFFGEGSRLTVL.

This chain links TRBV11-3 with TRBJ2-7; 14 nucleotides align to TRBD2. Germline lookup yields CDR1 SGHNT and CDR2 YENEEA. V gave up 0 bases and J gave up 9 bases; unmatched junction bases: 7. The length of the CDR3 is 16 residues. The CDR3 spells CASSLDLGLAGEMQYF. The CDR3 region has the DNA TGTGCCAGCAGCTTAGACTTGGGACTAGCGGGGGAAATGCAGTACTTC.